This T cell receptor beta chain was found in a study of graft-versus-host responses after intestinal transplantation. Germline V CDR1 and CDR2: SGHRS, YFSETQ. CDR3 size: 16 residues. Between the trimmed V and J ends, which lost 4 bases and 0 bases, there was a span of 14 bases. Measured with immunoSEQ multiplex PCR; TCRdb has only the in-frame clones, and not every one. Of tens of thousands of clones listed, roughly 90% are singletons. Regarding this clone: Its antigen is unknown.

This material consisted of unstimulated CD4+ T cells sorted from spleen or lymph node cells, taken before intestinal transplant. The receptor's source is a human donor who received an intestinal transplant. J is TRBJ1-3 and V is TRBV5-1; D might be TRBD1 (5 bases). The CDR3 sequence is CASSLGGTNSGNTIYF. CDR3 DNA: TGCGCCAGCAGCCTAGGAGGGACCAACTCTGGAAACACCATATATTTT.